These 9 T cell receptor beta chains were sequenced from one sample in a study of blood T cell repertoires in COVID-19. TCRdb keeps only in-frame clones here, not all; method: immunoSEQ multiplex PCR. The table has more than 250,000 clones, approximately 87% seen once. The sequenced sample consisted of peripheral blood. These receptors came from a man between 60 and 75 years old who had recovered from COVID-19.

The chain joins TRBV4-1 to TRBJ2-7; TRBD2 might be the D (7 bases). Trimming removed 0 bases from V and 3 bases from J, with 12 bases in between. The CDR3 runs 15 residues. Germline CDR1 reads MGHRA; CDR2 reads YSYEKL. CDR3 loop: CASSQERGPIYEQYF. CDR3 DNA: TGCGCCAGCAGCCAAGAGCGGGGGCCTATCTACGAGCAGTACTTC.

With regard to this clone: The germline gene is not matched at one end of the junction; a read error may be the cause. The chain recombines TRBV7-7 with TRBJ2-1, with 12 bases aligning to TRBD1. This CDR3 is 17 amino acids long. Germline CDR1 and CDR2: SSHAT and FNYEAQ (reference sequence). The CDR3 here is CASSLRSGTGGFNEQFF. The CDR3 DNA sequence: TGTGCTAGCAGCCTCAGATCCGGGACAGGGGGCTTTAATGAGCAGTTCTTC.

This clone appeared once. V usage is TRBV6-6 and J usage is TRBJ1-4, with D unresolved. This CDR3 spans 13 amino acids. The V end was cut by 5 bases, the J end by 4 bases, with 8 bases between. Germline V gene lookup returns CDR1 MNHNY and CDR2 SVGAGI (reference sequence). The CDR3 bases are TGTGCCAGCAGTCGGGCCCGTAATGAAAAACTGTTTTTT. As protein: CASSRARNEKLFF.

This clone was detected once. CDR3 loop: CALTDYLSTDTQYF. The CDR3 DNA sequence: TGTGCCTTAACTGACTACCTGAGCACAGATACGCAGTATTTT. The V and J genes are TRBV30 and TRBJ2-3; D is perhaps TRBD2 (5 bases). The CDR3 contains 14 residues. Deletions cut 7 bases from V and 0 bases from J, with 14 bases between. CDR1 GTSNPN and CDR2 SVGIG come from the germline V gene (reference sequence). Filled out from reference TRBV30 and TRBJ2-3, the complete variable domain reads SQTIHQWPATLVQPVGSPLSLECTVEGTSNPNLYWYRQAAGRGLQLLFYSVGIGQISSEVPQNLSASRPQDRQFILSSKKLLLSDSGFYLCALTDYLSTDTQYFGPGTRLTVL.

In this sample, this clone turned up a few times. CDR3 coding DNA: TGTGCCAGCAGCTGGGGGGGATATAATGAAAAACTGTTTTTT. Encoded protein: CASSWGGYNEKLFF. V usage is TRBV5-8 and J usage is TRBJ1-4; weak D call: TRBD1 (5 bases). The CDR3 contains 14 residues. Germline CDR1 and CDR2: SGHTS and YDEGEE. The V end lost 3 bases, the J end lost 4 bases, and 10 bases lay between the germline ends. The full variable domain, rest sourced from reference TRBV5-8 and TRBJ1-4, is EAGVTQSPTHLIKTRGQQATLRCSPISGHTSVYWYQQALGLGLQFLLWYDEGEERNRGNFPPRFSGRQFPNYSSELNVNALELEDSALYLCASSWGGYNEKLFFGSGTQLSVL.

V gene TRBV11-2 combines with J gene TRBJ2-7, with D unresolved. The CDR3 is 13 residues long. The germline V and J ends were trimmed by 3 bases and 3 bases, with 9 bases remaining between them. Germline V gives CDR1 SGHAT, CDR2 FQNNGV. The CDR3 loop is CASSFSYGYEQYF. The CDR3 nucleotides read TGTGCCAGCAGCTTTTCGTACGGCTACGAGCAGTACTTC.

Comment on this clone: Additional DNA sequences in this sample encode the identical CDR3. This sequence joins TRBV6-5 and TRBJ2-2; D call uncertain. Germline V gives CDR1 MNHEY, CDR2 SVGAGI. Trimming removed 6 bases at V and 0 bases at J, with 8 bases between. The CDR3 is 14 residues long. The CDR3 DNA sequence: TGTGCCAGCAGACGGCAGGCGAACACCGGGGAGCTGTTTTTT. The encoded protein is CASRRQANTGELFF.

The chain joins TRBV12-3 or TRBV12-4 to TRBJ1-1; D may be TRBD1 (6 bases). With 6 bases removed from V and 5 bases from J, the gap between germline ends came to 13 bases. This CDR3 contains 13 residues. The CDR3 DNA reads TGTGCCAGCAGGCGAGGGGGTGGGACTGAAGCTTTCTTT. Its protein product is CASRRGGGTEAFF.

J is TRBJ1-5 and V is TRBV30, with D possibly matching TRBD1 (5 bases). Trimming left V 7 bases short and J 5 bases short, with 18 bases between. Germline loops: CDR1 GTSNPN, CDR2 SVGIG (reference sequence). This CDR3 has 14 residues. The CDR3 coding sequence is TGTGCCTTGGGGGGAGCTTTAACCCATCAGCCCCAGCATTTT. Translated, it gives CALGGALTHQPQHF.